This T cell receptor beta chain was identified in a study of T cell repertoires in cytomegalovirus infection. Study-wide context: Public TCR beta signatures were indicative of both CMV infection and a matching HLA type. Whole-study results and caveats: Adding up the frequency of public TCR beta families identified people who carried CMV plus the relevant HLA.

This clonotype was recorded at least ten times. Antigen specificity is unknown. The V gene's germline CDR1 is SEHNR and CDR2 FQNEAQ (reference sequence). The V end lost 4 bases, the J end lost 3 bases, and 13 bases lay between the germline ends. The CDR3 length is 14 residues. One entry per CDR3 protein, called by TCRdb with MiXCR from the reads. The sample shows about 890,000 distinct CDR3 sequences, approximately 32% of them seen only once. This TCR derives from a human donor in good health (CMV status not recorded). Some clones in this sample may be carry-over from other donors' samples. The chain recombines TRBV7-9 with TRBJ2-7; perhaps D is TRBD1 or TRBD2 (5 bases each). Source: cultured CD8+ T cells from PBMCs, taken from culture after CMV antigen stimulation. The CDR3 region is CASSYRDGSYEQYV. CDR3 DNA sequence: TGTGCCAGCAGCTATAGGGACGGAAGCTACGAGCAGTACGTC.